This T cell receptor (beta chain) was captured by sequencing in a study of regulatory and conventional T cells in RAG deficiency. Study-wide points: Treg unique TCR beta sequences were approximately 100-fold fewer in Omenn syndrome and CID/AS patients than controls. Omenn CD25-high CD127-low cells may be activated cells, not true Tregs. Shorter CDR3s in all patient subsets; >85% Treg-Tconv overlap in Omenn.

The CDR3 has 13 residues. The germline CDR1 and CDR2 sequences are LNHDA and SQIVND (reference sequence). V shed 5 bases and J 6 bases; nucleotides not matched to a gene: 4. The method was immunoSEQ multiplex PCR; TCRdb's version includes in-frame clones alone and lacks a portion of them. The repertoire holds approximately 28,000 clones, with 90% to 95% as singletons. Conventional CD4+ T cells were sorted from blood as CD25-low CD127-high cells. Regarding this clone: Its target is not known.

This sample also appeared in a second study, on regulatory T cells. In that study: Primers: 52 TRBV forward and 13 TRBJ reverse. Regulatory T cells showed the strongest V-J pair restriction and V/J gene skewing among patient repertoires.

The rearrangement joins TRBV19 to TRBJ2-7; 10 bases map to TRBD1. Sequences were obtained from CD25- CD4+ T cells sorted from blood. The origin of this receptor is a human donor in good health. DNA for the CDR3: TGTGCCAGTAGTCGGGACAGGGGCCGCGAGCAGTACTTC. The encoded protein is CASSRDRGREQYF.